The 30 T cell receptor beta chains presented below share a single source sample, sequenced in a study of blood T cell repertoires in COVID-19. The protocol was immunoSEQ multiplex PCR, while the TCRdb copy is restricted to in-frame clones and leaves out a portion. Here the sample spans 150,000 to 200,000 clones, roughly 86% being singletons. The sequencing input was peripheral blood. Receptor source: a man aged 40-55 years with active or convalescent COVID-19.

This chain links TRBV4-1 with TRBJ1-2, with TRBD1 matching 7 bases. CDR1 is MGHRA and CDR2 is YSYEKL in the germline V gene. The CDR3 spans 16 residues. With 0 bases clipped from V and 5 bases from J, the junction kept 9 bases outside the gene matches. This CDR3 reads CASSQEGGSALYGYTF. CDR3 DNA sequence: TGCGCCAGCAGCCAAGAAGGGGGCAGTGCCCTTTATGGCTACACCTTC.

Comment on this clone: Other DNA sequences in the same sample also yield this CDR3. The rearrangement links TRBV7-2 to TRBJ1-5; D might be TRBD1 (5 bases). Between the trimmed V and J ends, which lost 3 bases and 5 bases, there was a span of 8 bases. The CDR3 contains 13 residues. Germline-derived CDR1 and CDR2 are SGHTA and FQGNSA. The CDR3 sequence: CASSLTGDQPQHF. The CDR3 nucleotides read TGTGCCAGCAGCTTGACGGGGGATCAGCCCCAGCATTTT.

The V call is TRBV2, the J call TRBJ1-4; 8 bases agree with TRBD1. The CDR3 consists of 14 residues. J lost 4 bases, V lost 6 bases, and 4 bases had no gene match. Per the germline V gene, CDR1 is SNHLY and CDR2 is FYNNEI. The CDR3 DNA is TGTGCCAGCAGGGACAGGGCCAATAATGAAAAACTGTTTTTT. It translates to CASRDRANNEKLFF.

V and J are TRBV5-6 and TRBJ1-2; 10 nucleotides match TRBD1. Germline V gene sequence: CDR1 SGHDT, CDR2 YYEEEE. V trimming: 4 bases; J trimming: 6 bases; junction bases outside the gene matches: 3. The CDR3 length is 13 residues. This CDR3 reads CASSPDRGNGYTF. CDR3 DNA sequence: TGTGCCAGCAGCCCGGACAGGGGGAATGGCTACACCTTC.

This clone was seen a single time. The chain employs TRBV4-2 and TRBJ1-5, with D possibly being TRBD1 (5 bases). The CDR3 spans 16 residues. Per the germline V gene, CDR1 is LGHNA and CDR2 is YNFKEQ. V lost 0 bases and J lost 2, with 11 bases in between. The CDR3 reads CASSQDSGGGNQPQHF. CDR3 nucleotide sequence: TGTGCCAGCAGCCAAGATTCGGGGGGAGGCAATCAGCCCCAGCATTTT.

The chain couples TRBV5-6 to TRBJ2-2; 7 nucleotides agree with TRBD2. This CDR3 has 17 residues. J was trimmed by 4 bases and V by 4 bases; bases with no gene match: 13. Germline CDR1 and CDR2: SGHDT and YYEEEE. The CDR3 coding sequence is TGTGCCAGCAGCCCCCCAATTGGGGAGGGGACCACCGGGGAGCTGTTTTTT. Translating it yields CASSPPIGEGTTGELFF.

The V and J genes are TRBV14 and TRBJ1-1; 8 nucleotides align to TRBD1. V was clipped by 4 bases and J by 4 bases; unmatched bases: 8. The V gene's germline CDR1 is SGHDN and CDR2 FVKESK. The CDR3 runs to 15 residues. The CDR3 loop is CASSLQGGGVTEAFF. The CDR3 DNA reads TGTGCCAGCAGCCTACAGGGGGGAGGGGTCACTGAAGCTTTCTTT.

This CDR3 is CASSLSPTGVGYTF. DNA for the CDR3: TGTGCCAGCAGCTTATCCCCGACAGGGGTTGGCTACACCTTC. The rearrangement joins TRBV11-1 to TRBJ1-2, with 8 bases matching TRBD1. The CDR3 sequence is 14 residues long. CDR1 and CDR2 (germline): SGHAT, FQDESV (reference sequence). J gave up 7 bases and V 2 bases, and 6 bases lay outside the gene matches.

The gene calls are TRBV6-6 and TRBJ1-2; D possibly corresponds to TRBD1 (5 bases). Germline loops: CDR1 MNHNY, CDR2 SVGAGI (reference sequence). The CDR3 runs to 17 residues. Deletions cut 5 bases from V and 4 bases from J, with 23 bases between. CDR3 in amino acids: CASSPRGRGEGLYGYTF. CDR3 nucleotides: TGTGCCAGCAGTCCACGGGGTAGAGGGGAGGGACTCTATGGCTACACCTTC.

The count of this clone is one. The V gene is TRBV5-1, the J gene TRBJ1-1; D is ambiguous. Trimming removed 3 bases from V and 3 bases from J, with 18 bases in between. The CDR3 has 16 residues. Germline loops: CDR1 SGHRS, CDR2 YFSETQ. The CDR3 DNA sequence: TGCGCCAGCAGCTCCCTCAGACCGGGAGAGGACACTGAAGCTTTCTTT. This sequence encodes CASSSLRPGEDTEAFF.

The V and J genes are TRBV30 and TRBJ2-7; possibly TRBD1 for D (5 bases). V lost 0 bases, J lost 6 bases, and 12 bases lay in between. Germline CDR1 and CDR2: GTSNPN and SVGIG (reference sequence). The CDR3 is 13 residues long. The CDR3 loop is CAWSVGANSEQYF. DNA of the CDR3: TGTGCCTGGAGTGTAGGGGCTAACTCCGAGCAGTACTTC.

CDR3 in DNA: TGCGCCAGCAGCCAAGATCAGGCATGGCGCCCAGGTGGTGGCTACACCTTC. This gives the protein CASSQDQAWRPGGGYTF. V usage is TRBV4-1 and J usage is TRBJ1-2, with D unresolved. V was clipped by 0 bases and J by 7 bases, with 21 bases between them. Per the germline V gene, CDR1 is MGHRA and CDR2 is YSYEKL. The CDR3 sequence is 17 residues long.

The CDR3 is CASSLDGVGNEQFF. The CDR3 DNA reads TGCGCCAGCAGCTTGGACGGGGTGGGCAATGAGCAGTTCTTC. V usage is TRBV5-1 and J usage is TRBJ2-1; possible D gene TRBD2, 5 bases. The germline V and J ends were trimmed by 0 bases and 6 bases, with 10 bases remaining between them. This CDR3 contains 14 residues. Germline V lookup: CDR1 SGHRS, CDR2 YFSETQ.

V and J are TRBV5-6 and TRBJ2-4; TRBD2 aligns across 7 bases. The CDR3 runs 14 residues. V gave up 3 bases and J gave up 7 bases; unmatched junction bases: 7. Germline assignment: CDR1 SGHDT and CDR2 YYEEEE. CDR3 sequence: CASSSPNGRNIQYF. The CDR3 DNA sequence: TGTGCCAGCAGCTCACCCAACGGGAGGAACATTCAGTACTTC.

V usage is TRBV11-2 and J usage is TRBJ2-3, with 10 bases aligning to TRBD2. V shed 4 bases and J 8 bases; nucleotides not matched to a gene: 9. CDR3 length: 15 residues. Germline values: CDR1 SGHAT, CDR2 FQNNGV. The CDR3 nucleotides are TGTGCCAGCAGCTACACTAGCGGGGCTGAGGGTACGCAGTATTTT. Its protein product is CASSYTSGAEGTQYF. Supplemented by reference TRBV11-2 and TRBJ2-3, the full variable domain reads EAGVAQSPRYKIIEKRQSVAFWCNPISGHATLYWYQQILGQGPKLLIQFQNNGVVDDSQLPKDRFSAERLKGVDSTLKIQPAKLEDSAVYLCASSYTSGAEGTQYFGPGTRLTVL.

The chain carries TRBV20-1 and TRBJ2-5; D ambiguous. Trimming shortened V by 5 bases and J by 4 bases, and 8 bases separated the two germline ends. The germline V gene has CDR1 DFQATT and CDR2 SNEGSKA (reference sequence). This CDR3 region has 11 residues. The chain's CDR3 is CSASTAETQYF. The CDR3 coding sequence is TGCAGTGCTTCCACAGCAGAGACCCAGTACTTC.

V and J are TRBV7-2 and TRBJ2-7; a weak D match, TRBD2 (6 bases). This CDR3 region has 14 residues. Trimming cost V 5 bases and J 3 bases, with 14 bases left between them. Per germline, CDR1 SGHTA and CDR2 FQGNSA. The CDR3 is CASSPRRGIYEQYF. CDR3 bases: TGTGCCAGCAGCCCAAGGCGGGGTATCTACGAGCAGTACTTC.

The gene calls are TRBV6-5 and TRBJ2-6; the D is unclear. The CDR3 totals 14 residues. The V and J ends lost 10 bases and 2 bases respectively, with 12 bases between them. Germline values: CDR1 MNHEY, CDR2 SVGAGI. The CDR3 DNA follows: TGTGCCACCGCGCCGGTCGCTGGGGCCAACGTCCTGACTTTC. Residues: CATAPVAGANVLTF.

With regard to this clone: At the DNA level, this CDR3 is encoded by other sequences in the same sample as well. The chain is built from TRBV2 and TRBJ2-5; TRBD1 aligns across 8 bases. CDR1 is SNHLY, CDR2 FYNNEI, per germline. CDR3 length equals 14 residues. V trimming: 5 bases; J trimming: 1 base; junction bases outside the gene matches: 3. The CDR3 is CASSPDRGQETQYF. The CDR3 DNA reads TGTGCCAGCAGTCCCGACAGGGGCCAAGAGACCCAGTACTTC.

The CDR3 here is CASSPRTGGKETQYF. Written as DNA, the CDR3 is TGTGCCAGCAGCCCAAGGACGGGGGGAAAAGAGACCCAGTACTTC. The genes are TRBV6-5 and TRBJ2-5; 7 nucleotides line up with TRBD2. Looked up from germline, CDR1 is MNHEY and CDR2 is SVGAGI. The V segment lost 6 bases and the J segment 3 bases; nucleotides outside the gene matches: 10. There are 15 residues in the CDR3.

The count of this clone is one. The rearrangement joins TRBV6-5 to TRBJ1-1; no clear D. Germline CDR1 MNHEY, CDR2 SVGAGI. V was shortened by 6 bases and J by 0 bases, with 8 bases between the two germline ends. This CDR3 comprises 13 residues. CDR3 protein: CASSGAMNTEAFF. DNA of the CDR3: TGTGCCAGCAGCGGAGCCATGAACACTGAAGCTTTCTTT.

This sequence joins TRBV27 and TRBJ1-1; a weak D match, TRBD1 (5 bases). The CDR3 totals 14 residues. Trimming left V 2 bases short and J 4 bases short, with 11 bases between. Germline CDR1 and CDR2: MNHEY and SMNVEV (reference sequence). The CDR3: CASSLGRGATEAFF. The CDR3 nucleotides are TGTGCCAGCAGTTTAGGAAGGGGCGCCACTGAAGCTTTCTTT.

This clone has just a few counts. The rearrangement joins TRBV2 to TRBJ2-5; the D is unclear. CDR3 size: 13 residues. V lost 3 bases and J 5 bases, leaving 10 bases between the germline ends. Looked up from germline, CDR1 is SNHLY and CDR2 is FYNNEI. The chain's CDR3 is CASSDGPRETQYF. The CDR3 nucleotides are TGTGCCAGCAGTGATGGTCCGCGGGAGACCCAGTACTTC.

This clone was seen more than once but under ten times. Sequence at one end of the junction differs from germline and may be a read error. The chain links TRBV4-2 to TRBJ2-7, with TRBD2 identical over 16 bases. Germline loops: CDR1 LGHNA, CDR2 YNFKEQ. This CDR3 spans 19 amino acids. DNA of the CDR3: TGTGCCAGCAGCCAAGAATCCGGGACTAGCGGGGGGGATCTCTACGGGCAGTACTTC. Translating it yields CASSQESGTSGGDLYGQYF.

The chain combines TRBV12-3 or TRBV12-4 with TRBJ1-2; D may be TRBD1 (6 bases). CDR3 length equals 13 residues. V lost 2 bases to trimming and J lost 4 bases, with 8 bases between them. CDR3 protein: CASSLQGTYGYTF. The CDR3 DNA is TGTGCCAGCAGTTTACAGGGGACCTATGGCTACACCTTC.

This clone was seen a single time. The chain employs TRBV5-6 and TRBJ2-2; the match to TRBD2 covers 14 bases. The CDR3 sequence is 16 residues long. The V segment lost 4 bases and the J segment 6 bases; nucleotides outside the gene matches: 5. CDR1 SGHDT and CDR2 YYEEEE come from the germline V gene. The CDR3 DNA reads TGTGCCAGCAGCCCCGGGACTAGCGGGGGTGCCGGGGAGCTGTTTTTT. This gives the protein CASSPGTSGGAGELFF.

The V gene is TRBV7-9, the J gene TRBJ2-7, with 8 nucleotides matching TRBD1. This CDR3 spans 13 amino acids. Germline trimming cut 11 bases from V and 3 bases from J; bases unmatched to any gene: 9. Germline CDR1 reads SEHNR; CDR2 reads FQNEAQ (reference sequence). CDR3 loop: CAWTGSGDYEQYF. In DNA form, the CDR3 reads TGTGCCTGGACAGGGAGTGGGGACTACGAGCAGTACTTC.

CDR3: CSASSAGQNIQYF. The DNA for the CDR3 is TGCAGTGCTAGTTCGGCAGGGCAGAACATTCAGTACTTC. The chain has TRBV20-1 and TRBJ2-4, with D possibly matching TRBD1 (5 bases). The V and J ends lost 3 bases and 7 bases respectively, with 13 bases between them. CDR1 and CDR2 (germline): DFQATT, SNEGSKA (reference sequence). This CDR3 comprises 13 residues.

The V call is TRBV6-2 or TRBV6-3, the J call TRBJ1-5; no firm D call. V was cut by 0 bases and J by 4 bases, with 7 bases left in between. This CDR3 region has 14 residues. Germline CDR1 and CDR2: MNHEY and SVGEGT. This CDR3 reads CASSYSHINQPQHF. DNA for the CDR3: TGTGCCAGCAGTTACTCGCACATAAATCAGCCCCAGCATTTT.

CDR3 DNA: TGTGCCACCAGCAGGCAGGGGACATCCCCACTGGAGACCCAGTACTTC. Translation gives CATSRQGTSPLETQYF. The gene calls are TRBV15 and TRBJ2-5; D possibly corresponds to TRBD1 (6 bases). This CDR3 region has 16 residues. V dropped 3 bases and J dropped 5 bases, with 19 bases sitting between them. The germline V gene has CDR1 LNHNV and CDR2 YYDKDF (reference sequence).